This note documents a single T cell receptor (beta chain) sequence. Authors' processing steps: Amplification of reference gene primers was used by the study to estimate nucleated cell counts. Assay used: immunoSEQ multiplex PCR; TCRdb lists only in-frame clones, some missing. That table is the source of V, J and clone size, and D and trimming were worked out from the DNA. Of approximately 250,000 clones in the sample, under 90% are singletons; the top ten hold 4.2%. The sample originates from a study of blood T cell repertoires in COVID-19. Study as a whole: In each case, the material was cDNA or gDNA derived from T cells, B-cell-depleted T cells, or PBMCs.

Germline V gene sequence: CDR1 KGHSH, CDR2 LQKENI. Trimming took 3 bases from V and 2 from J; bases not matched to a gene: 6. There are 16 residues in the CDR3. This chain uses TRBV18 with TRBJ1-2; 10 positions agree with TRBD1. The specimen was peripheral blood. This clonotype was sampled from a man aged 60 to 75 with acute or convalescent COVID-19. In nucleotides, the CDR3 is TGTGCCAGCTCACCGAGGACAGGGGGGAAGAACTATGGCTACACCTTC. Translated: CASSPRTGGKNYGYTF.